These 10 T cell receptor beta chains were sequenced from one sample in a study of shared clonotypes between healthy human individuals. Assay used: immunoSEQ multiplex PCR; TCRdb lists only in-frame clones, some missing. In the table there are some 660,000 clones, around four fifths of which are singletons. The sample comprised memory CD4+ T cells sorted from blood. Subset: CD45RA-negative fraction. The receptors shown here come from a woman in her 30s in good health.

The chain recombines TRBV25-1 with TRBJ2-3; D is possibly TRBD2 (5 bases). CDR3 length: 15 residues. Trimming removed 8 bases at V and 0 bases at J, with 15 bases between. Germline loops: CDR1 MGHDK, CDR2 SYGVNS. The CDR3 loop is CASGPEGSSTDTQYF. CDR3 sequence (DNA): TGTGCCAGCGGTCCTGAGGGCTCGAGCACAGATACGCAGTATTTT.

This clone came up once. The chain couples TRBV19 to TRBJ2-3; perhaps TRBD2 as D (7 bases). The CDR3 sequence is 17 residues long. Germline CDR1 and CDR2: LNHDA and SQIVND (reference sequence). Deletions cut 5 bases from V and 4 bases from J, with 22 bases between. CDR3 amino acids: CASSGGGGRRTADTQYF. For the CDR3, the DNA is TGTGCCAGTAGTGGCGGCGGGGGAAGAAGGACAGCAGATACGCAGTATTTT.

The chain recombines TRBV6-1 with TRBJ1-1; TRBD1 agrees at 7 bases. The CDR3 is 15 amino acids. Germline V CDR1 and CDR2: MNHNS, SASEGT. V gave up 3 bases and J gave up 0 bases; unmatched junction bases: 4. The CDR3 spells CASSDAGQMNTEAFF. The CDR3 DNA follows: TGTGCCAGCAGTGATGCGGGACAGATGAACACTGAAGCTTTCTTT.

The sample holds a few counts of this clone. The rearrangement joins TRBV28 to TRBJ1-4; tentatively, D is TRBD1 (5 bases). The length of the CDR3 is 14 residues. V was shortened by 3 bases and J by 8 bases, with 13 bases between the two germline ends. Germline V lookup: CDR1 MDHEN, CDR2 SYDVKM. CDR3 sequence: CASSFAGGLEKLFF. In DNA, the CDR3 is TGTGCCAGCAGTTTTGCCGGGGGGTTGGAAAAACTGTTTTTT.

V is TRBV6-1 and J is TRBJ1-5; no clear D gene. The germline V and J ends were trimmed by 3 bases and 2 bases, with 5 bases remaining between them. Germline CDR1 MNHNS, CDR2 SASEGT. The CDR3 has 13 amino acids. CDR3 sequence: CASSEGGNQPQHF. The DNA for the CDR3 is TGTGCCAGCAGTGAGGGAGGCAATCAGCCCCAGCATTTT.

This clone was counted only a few times. The genes are TRBV10-3 and TRBJ1-4; D gene uncertain. V lost 4 bases and J lost 2, with 8 bases in between. Per germline, CDR1 ENHRY and CDR2 SYGVKD. The CDR3 is made up of 14 amino acids. CDR3 sequence reads: CAISAGSTNEKLFF. The DNA of the CDR3 is TGTGCCATCAGTGCGGGTTCTACTAATGAAAAACTGTTTTTT.

The gene calls are TRBV5-5 and TRBJ1-5, with D tentatively TRBD1 (5 bases). V shed 1 base and J shed 9 bases, with 11 bases lying between them. Germline CDR1 is SGHKS and CDR2 is YYEKEE (reference sequence). The CDR3 runs 13 residues. The CDR3 nucleotides are TGTGCCAGCAGCTTGTGGGGGATGAGGCCCCAGCATTTT. As protein: CASSLWGMRPQHF.

The chain links TRBV19 to TRBJ2-5, with 12 nucleotides matching TRBD2. After removal of 7 bases from V and 2 bases from J, the junction contained 8 bases not matched to a gene. CDR1 and CDR2 from the germline V gene are LNHDA and SQIVND (reference sequence). CDR3 length: 16 amino acids. The DNA of the CDR3 is TGTGCCAGTACCCCCCCCGGGACTAGCGGGCAAGAGACCCAGTACTTC. This translates into CASTPPGTSGQETQYF.

The rearrangement uses TRBV11-1 and TRBJ2-3, with a tentative D call TRBD2 (6 bases). V dropped 1 base and J dropped 5 bases, with 16 bases sitting between them. The CDR3 sequence is 16 residues long. Germline V gene lookup returns CDR1 SGHAT and CDR2 FQDESV (reference sequence). This CDR3 is CASSLEGWLAIDTQYF. CDR3 sequence (DNA): TGTGCCAGCAGCTTAGAGGGCTGGCTAGCGATAGATACGCAGTATTTT.

J is TRBJ1-2 and V is TRBV30; D is possibly TRBD1 (5 bases). Germline V CDR1 and CDR2: GTSNPN, SVGIG (reference sequence). Trimming shortened V by 5 bases and J by 4 bases, and 14 bases separated the two germline ends. CDR3 size: 13 residues. The CDR3 sequence: CAWGEFGTYGYTF. Here the CDR3 DNA reads TGTGCCTGGGGCGAATTTGGGACCTATGGCTACACCTTC.